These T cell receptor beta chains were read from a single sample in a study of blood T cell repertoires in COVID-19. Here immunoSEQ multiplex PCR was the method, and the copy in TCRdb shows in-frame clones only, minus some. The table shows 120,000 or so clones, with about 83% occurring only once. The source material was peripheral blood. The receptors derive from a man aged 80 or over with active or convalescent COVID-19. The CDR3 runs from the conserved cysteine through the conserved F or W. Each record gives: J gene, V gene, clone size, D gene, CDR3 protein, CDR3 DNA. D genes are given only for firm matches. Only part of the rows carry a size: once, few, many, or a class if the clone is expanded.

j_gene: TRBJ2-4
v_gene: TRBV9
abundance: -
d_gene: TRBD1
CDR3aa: CASSGKPGQLAKNIQYF
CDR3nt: TGTGCCAGCAGCGGGAAGCCGGGACAGTTAGCCAAAAACATTCAGTACTTC

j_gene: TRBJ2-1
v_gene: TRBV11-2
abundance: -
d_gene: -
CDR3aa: CASSLDSVAPHEQFF
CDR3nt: TGTGCCAGCAGCTTAGATTCGGTAGCTCCCCATGAGCAGTTCTTC

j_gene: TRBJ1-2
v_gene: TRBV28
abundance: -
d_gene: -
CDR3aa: CASSSDSQGTAGYTF
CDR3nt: TGTGCCAGCAGTTCCGATTCCCAGGGTACAGCTGGCTACACCTTC

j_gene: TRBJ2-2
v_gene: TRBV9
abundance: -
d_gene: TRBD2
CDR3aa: CASSVEGTSGGGTGELFF
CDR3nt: TGTGCCAGCAGCGTAGAAGGGACTAGCGGGGGAGGGACCGGGGAGCTGTTTTTT

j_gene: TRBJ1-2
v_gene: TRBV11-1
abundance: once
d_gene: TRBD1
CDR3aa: CASSLNRGGYGYTF
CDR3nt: TGTGCCAGCAGCTTAAACAGGGGCGGATATGGCTACACCTTC

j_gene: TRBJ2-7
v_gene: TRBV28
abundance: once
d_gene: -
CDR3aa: CASSVHRVKSYEQYF
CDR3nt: TGTGCCAGCAGTGTCCACAGGGTGAAGTCCTACGAGCAGTACTTC

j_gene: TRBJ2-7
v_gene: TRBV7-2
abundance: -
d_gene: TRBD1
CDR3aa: CASSLAGTGLYEQYF
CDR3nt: TGTGCCAGCAGCTTAGCGGGGACAGGCCTCTACGAGCAGTACTTC

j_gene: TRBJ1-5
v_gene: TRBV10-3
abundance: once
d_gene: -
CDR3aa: CAISVGGQPQHF
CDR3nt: TGTGCCATCAGTGTTGGCGGTCAGCCCCAGCATTTT

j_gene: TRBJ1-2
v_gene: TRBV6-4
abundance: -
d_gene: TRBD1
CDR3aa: CASWTGMDYGYTF
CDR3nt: TGTGCCAGCTGGACAGGGATGGACTATGGCTACACCTTC

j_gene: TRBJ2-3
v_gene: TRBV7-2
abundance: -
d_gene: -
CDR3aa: CASSSQTRNTQYF
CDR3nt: TGTGCCAGCAGCTCCCAAACACGAAATACGCAGTATTTT

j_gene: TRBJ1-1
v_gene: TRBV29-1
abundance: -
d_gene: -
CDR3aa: CSVVRQRNTEAFF
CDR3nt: TGCAGCGTTGTTAGACAGAGGAACACTGAAGCTTTCTTT

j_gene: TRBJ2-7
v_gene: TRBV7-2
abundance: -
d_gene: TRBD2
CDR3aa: CASSPSGGFGEQYF
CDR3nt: TGTGCCAGCAGCCCTAGCGGGGGATTTGGCGAGCAGTACTTC

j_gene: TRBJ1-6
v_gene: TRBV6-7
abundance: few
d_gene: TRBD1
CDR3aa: CASSPRLDRGNYNSPLHF
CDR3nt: TGTGCCAGCAGTCCCCGACTGGACAGGGGAAATTATAATTCACCCCTCCACTTT

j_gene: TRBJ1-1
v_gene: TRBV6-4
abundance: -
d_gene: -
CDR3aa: CASRTSGQLNTEAFF
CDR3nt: TGTGCCAGCAGAACTTCAGGACAGCTGAACACTGAAGCTTTCTTT

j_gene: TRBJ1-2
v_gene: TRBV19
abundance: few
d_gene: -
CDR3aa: CASNRFRYGYTF
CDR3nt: TGTGCCAGTAACAGATTTCGCTATGGCTACACCTTC

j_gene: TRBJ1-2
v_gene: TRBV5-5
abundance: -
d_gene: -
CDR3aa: CASRSAGFPYGYTF
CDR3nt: TGTGCCAGCAGATCCGCAGGGTTCCCCTATGGCTACACCTTC

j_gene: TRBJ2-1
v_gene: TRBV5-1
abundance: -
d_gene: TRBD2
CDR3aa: CASSLVPSGGADEQFF
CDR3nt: TGCGCCAGCAGCTTGGTCCCTAGCGGGGGGGCCGATGAGCAGTTCTTC

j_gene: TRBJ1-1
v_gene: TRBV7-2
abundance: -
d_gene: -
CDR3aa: CASSLMGQLNTEAFF
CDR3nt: TGTGCCAGCAGCTTAATGGGACAACTAAACACTGAAGCTTTCTTT

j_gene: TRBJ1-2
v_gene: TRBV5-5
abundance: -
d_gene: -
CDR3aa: CASRTQGVNYGYTF
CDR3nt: TGTGCCAGCAGGACACAGGGAGTTAACTATGGCTACACCTTC

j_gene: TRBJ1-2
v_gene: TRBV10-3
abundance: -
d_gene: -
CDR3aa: CAIMVQGVKDGYTF
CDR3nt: TGTGCCATCATGGTTCAAGGGGTGAAGGATGGCTACACCTTC

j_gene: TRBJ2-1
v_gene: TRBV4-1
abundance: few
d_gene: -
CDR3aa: CASSQERVFNEQFF
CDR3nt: TGCGCCAGCAGCCAAGAACGGGTTTTCAATGAGCAGTTCTTC

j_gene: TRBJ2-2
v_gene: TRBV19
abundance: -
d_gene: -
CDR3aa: CASSPSQQGRGGELFF
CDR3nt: TGTGCCAGTAGTCCCTCCCAACAGGGTAGGGGCGGGGAGCTGTTTTTT

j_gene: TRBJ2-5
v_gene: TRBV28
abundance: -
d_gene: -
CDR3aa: CASGRRGLSTETQYF
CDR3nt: TGTGCCAGCGGACGTAGGGGACTCAGTACAGAGACCCAGTACTTC

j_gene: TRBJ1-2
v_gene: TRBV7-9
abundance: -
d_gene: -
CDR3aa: CASSLASQVAYGYTF
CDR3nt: TGTGCCAGCAGCTTGGCCTCCCAGGTCGCCTATGGCTACACCTTC

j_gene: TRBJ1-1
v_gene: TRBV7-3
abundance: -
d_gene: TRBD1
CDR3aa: CASSLPGQQNTEAFF
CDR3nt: TGTGCCAGCAGCCTTCCGGGACAGCAGAACACTGAAGCTTTCTTT

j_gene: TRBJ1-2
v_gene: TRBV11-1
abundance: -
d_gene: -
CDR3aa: CASSLTGLSGGGYTF
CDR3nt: TGTGCCAGCAGCCTTACGGGACTTTCCGGGGGTGGCTACACCTTC

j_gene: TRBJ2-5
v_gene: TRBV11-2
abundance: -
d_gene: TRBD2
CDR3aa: CASSGTSGETQYF
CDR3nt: TGTGCCAGCTCTGGTACTAGCGGGGAGACCCAGTACTTC

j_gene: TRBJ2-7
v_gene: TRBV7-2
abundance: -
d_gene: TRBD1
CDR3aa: CASSSVRTGGFRNF
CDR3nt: TGTGCCAGCAGCTCCGTAAGGACAGGGGGGTTTAGGAACTTC

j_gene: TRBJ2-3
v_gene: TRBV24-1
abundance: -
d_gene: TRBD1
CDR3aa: CATSDWGTVDSTDTQYF
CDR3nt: TGTGCCACCAGTGATTGGGGGACAGTAGACAGCACAGATACGCAGTATTTT

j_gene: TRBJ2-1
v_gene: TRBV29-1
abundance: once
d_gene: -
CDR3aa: CSVQLQTAGATYEQFF
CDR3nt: TGCAGCGTACAACTACAAACGGCAGGGGCAACCTATGAGCAGTTCTTC

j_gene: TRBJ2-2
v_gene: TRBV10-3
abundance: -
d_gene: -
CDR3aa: CAISDEYWTGELFF
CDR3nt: TGTGCCATCAGTGATGAGTATTGGACCGGGGAGCTGTTTTTT

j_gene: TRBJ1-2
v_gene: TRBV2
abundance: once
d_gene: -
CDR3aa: CATGREGWYYGYTF
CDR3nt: TGTGCCACAGGGCGGGAGGGCTGGTACTATGGCTACACCTTC

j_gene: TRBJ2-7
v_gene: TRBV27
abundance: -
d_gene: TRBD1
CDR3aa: CASSPVGTGRNEQYF
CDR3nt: TGTGCCAGCAGTCCAGTTGGGACAGGGAGGAACGAGCAGTACTTC

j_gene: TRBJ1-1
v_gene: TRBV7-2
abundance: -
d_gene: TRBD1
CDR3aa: CASSMDRGMNTEAFF
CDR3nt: TGTGCCAGCAGCATGGACAGGGGGATGAACACTGAAGCTTTCTTT

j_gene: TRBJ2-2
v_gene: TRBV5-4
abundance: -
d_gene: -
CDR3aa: CASSYRDVGELFF
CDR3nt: TGTGCCAGCAGCTACAGGGATGTCGGGGAGCTGTTTTTT